The next 14 T cell receptor beta chains were all read from a single sample in a study of blood T cell repertoires in COVID-19. Assay used: immunoSEQ multiplex PCR; TCRdb lists only in-frame clones, some missing. The sample includes roughly 100,000 clones, around 88% seen only once; the top ten take 18%. What was sequenced was peripheral blood. These receptors were collected from a woman of 80 years or more with acute or convalescent COVID-19.

The V call is TRBV10-3, the J call TRBJ2-7; 14 positions agree with TRBD2. Per germline, CDR1 ENHRY and CDR2 SYGVKD. The CDR3 runs to 13 residues. After removal of 9 bases from V and 4 bases from J, the junction contained 2 bases not matched to a gene. The CDR3 protein is CAIRTSGGYEQYF. The CDR3 DNA sequence: TGTGCCATTCGGACTAGCGGGGGGTACGAGCAGTACTTC.

This clone is a singleton in its sample. This rearrangement joins TRBV11-2 to TRBJ2-5, with 8 bases aligning to TRBD2. Trimming at V came to 4 bases and at J to 4 bases, leaving 5 bases not matched to a gene. This CDR3 comprises 14 residues. CDR1 SGHAT and CDR2 FQNNGV come from the germline V gene. Here the CDR3 DNA reads TGTGCCAGCAGCTGGGGCGGGGGGTCAGAGACCCAGTACTTC. It specifies CASSWGGGSETQYF.

V is TRBV2 and J is TRBJ1-1, with D uncertain. CDR1 is SNHLY and CDR2 is FYNNEI in the germline V gene. This CDR3 is built from 13 residues. The ends were cut back, 2 bases at V and 1 base at J, with 5 bases in the middle. CDR3 amino acids: CASSEHGNTEAFF. Written as DNA, the CDR3 is TGTGCCAGCAGTGAACACGGGAACACTGAAGCTTTCTTT.

The V and J genes are TRBV2 and TRBJ1-5; 9 bases agree with TRBD1. V was pared by 8 bases and J by 6 bases, with 8 bases of the junction left unmatched. Per the germline V gene, CDR1 is SNHLY and CDR2 is FYNNEI. The CDR3 covers 14 residues. DNA of the CDR3: TGTGCCAGCGGGGCCACAGGGGGCGTTCAGCCCCAGCATTTT. It codes for CASGATGGVQPQHF. Combining the CDR3 with reference TRBV2 and TRBJ1-5 gives the whole variable domain EPEVTQTPSHQVTQMGQEVILRCVPISNHLYFYWYRQILGQKVEFLVSFYNNEISEKSEIFDDQFSVERPDGSNFTLKIRSTKLEDSAMYFCASGATGGVQPQHFGDGTRLSIL.

The chain recombines TRBV16 with TRBJ2-4, with D unresolved. Germline V gives CDR1 KGHSY, CDR2 FQNENV. CDR3 length: 14 residues. Between the trimmed V and J ends, which lost 4 bases and 3 bases, there was a span of 10 bases. For the CDR3, the DNA is TGTGCCAGCAGCCCTACTTCTTACAAAAACATTCAGTACTTC. Encoded protein: CASSPTSYKNIQYF.

V is TRBV5-1 and J is TRBJ2-3; 8 bases match TRBD2. The V and J ends lost 3 bases and 2 bases, in that order; junction bases with no gene match: 2. Germline lookup yields CDR1 SGHRS and CDR2 YFSETQ. This CDR3 contains 14 residues. The CDR3 DNA reads TGCGCCAGCAGCTCAGCGGGGGTCACAGATACGCAGTATTTT. The encoded protein is CASSSAGVTDTQYF.

The chain joins TRBV19 to TRBJ1-2, with unresolved D. The CDR3 totals 12 residues. The ends were cut back, 3 bases at V and 7 bases at J, with 9 bases in the middle. Germline V gene data show CDR1 as LNHDA and CDR2 as SQIVND (reference sequence). The CDR3 coding sequence is TGTGCCAGTAGTATTAGTGGAGGTGGCTACACCTTC. Its protein is CASSISGGGYTF.

This clone has only a few counts. The chain is built from TRBV11-3 and TRBJ1-2; 8 bases are shared with TRBD1. V shed 9 bases and J 4 bases; nucleotides not matched to a gene: 4. The CDR3 spans 12 residues. Germline V gene data show CDR1 as SGHNT and CDR2 as YENEEA. CDR3 sequence: CARGQGIYGYTF. The DNA of the CDR3 is TGTGCCAGAGGACAGGGCATCTATGGCTACACCTTC.

This chain joins TRBV4-1 and TRBJ2-3; D possibly corresponds to TRBD2 (6 bases). The CDR3 is 14 amino acids. The germline gives CDR1 MGHRA, CDR2 YSYEKL. V was shortened by 8 bases and J by 0 bases, with 12 bases between the two germline ends. The CDR3, as DNA: TGCGCCAGCGCTGCGGGGACGAGCACAGATACGCAGTATTTT. This codes for CASAAGTSTDTQYF.

The chain couples TRBV18 to TRBJ1-4, with D maybe TRBD1 (5 bases). CDR3 length: 16 amino acids. The V gene lost 0 bases and the J gene lost 8 bases, with 16 bases spanning the gap. Germline V gene data show CDR1 as KGHSH and CDR2 as LQKENI. CDR3 amino acids: CASSPPSVGREEKLFF. CDR3 coding DNA: TGTGCCAGCTCACCACCGAGCGTGGGGCGGGAGGAAAAACTGTTTTTT.

V gene TRBV6-1 combines with J gene TRBJ2-7; D is possibly TRBD2 (6 bases). Trimming shortened V by 2 bases and J by 2 bases, and 13 bases separated the two germline ends. From germline, CDR1 is MNHNS and CDR2 SASEGT. CDR3 length: 15 amino acids. Here the CDR3 reads CASSEQAGGAYEQYF. The CDR3 region has the DNA TGTGCCAGCAGTGAACAGGCCGGAGGGGCCTACGAGCAGTACTTC.

V usage is TRBV5-5 and J usage is TRBJ1-2, with D maybe TRBD1 (6 bases). Germline loops: CDR1 SGHKS, CDR2 YYEKEE (reference sequence). The CDR3 has 15 amino acids. Trimming left V 0 bases short and J 2 bases short, with 11 bases between. CDR3 region: CASSLVGHPNYGYTF. The CDR3 DNA sequence: TGTGCCAGCAGCTTGGTGGGACACCCCAACTATGGCTACACCTTC.

The chain combines TRBV6-5 with TRBJ1-5; 7 bases match TRBD1. The V gene's germline CDR1 is MNHEY and CDR2 SVGAGI. With V trimmed by 2 bases and J by 6 bases, 7 bases remained unmatched. The CDR3 extends over 15 amino acids. The CDR3 spells CASSYQGEASQPQHF. The CDR3 coding sequence is TGTGCCAGCAGTTACCAGGGGGAAGCGAGTCAGCCCCAGCATTTT.

V is TRBV2 and J is TRBJ2-1, with TRBD2 matching over 8 bases. The CDR3 runs to 13 residues. Per the germline V gene, CDR1 is SNHLY and CDR2 is FYNNEI. V trimming: 7 bases; J trimming: 7 bases; junction bases outside the gene matches: 6. CDR3 loop: CASTGGAVNEQFF. In nucleotides, the CDR3 is TGTGCCAGCACCGGGGGGGCTGTAAATGAGCAGTTCTTC.